Here is one TCR beta chain with its context. The target antigen is unknown. The CDR3 end lies 3 residues beyond the end of the read and is filled in from the germline J gene. The entry originates in a study of T cells in women clearing cervical HPV infection. The CDR3 has 14 amino acids. The germline V gene has CDR1 MNHNS and CDR2 SASEGT. Sequencing was performed with immunoSEQ multiplex PCR; in TCRdb, only in-frame clones are kept and a portion is missing. The repertoire shows about 32,000 clones; the top ten hold 4.3%. Study results and limitations: TRBV6-7 relative abundance averaged approximately 0.11% in cases and about 0.17% in controls.

This TCR derives from a woman between 18 and 70 years old with a cervical HPV16 infection that either progressed to CIN3+ or cleared (not recorded which). The chain employs TRBV6-1 and TRBJ1-2, with D perhaps matching TRBD1 (5 bases). Input material: blood buffy coat. The CDR3 sequence: CASSEGGAKRGYTF. The sequenced CDR3 bases are TGTGCCAGCAGTGAGGGTGGGGCAAAGAGGGGC.